The 32 T cell receptor beta chains below all came from one sample that was sequenced in a study of T cells in Graves' hyperthyroidism and ophthalmopathy. What was amplified from RNA transcripts were TCR beta CDR3 regions. The HTBI primer set served for first-round RT-PCR of the TCR CDR3. TCRdb re-called the multiplex PCR reads through MiXCR, storing one row per CDR3 protein. The sample records approximately 40,000 distinct CDR3 sequences, 40% to 60% being singletons. Material for sequencing was blood. Every receptor here comes from a man aged 40-49 years with Graves' ophthalmopathy.

The gene calls are TRBV2 and TRBJ2-7; D gene unclear. Trimming removed 7 bases from V and 4 bases from J, with 11 bases in between. This CDR3 is built from 12 residues. Germline lookup yields CDR1 SNHLY and CDR2 FYNNEI. Here the CDR3 DNA reads TGTGCCAGCACCCTCAGTCGATACGAGCAGTACTTC. The encoded protein is CASTLSRYEQYF. The full variable domain, with the rest looked up from reference TRBV2 and TRBJ2-7, is EPEVTQTPSHQVTQMGQEVILRCVPISNHLYFYWYRQILGQKVEFLVSFYNNEISEKSEIFDDQFSVERPDGSNFTLKIRSTKLEDSAMYFCASTLSRYEQYFGPGTRLTVT.

This clonotype was detected many times. The chain recombines TRBV30 with TRBJ2-3; 10 bases line up with TRBD2. The CDR3 covers 13 residues. Trimming at V came to 5 bases and at J to 9 bases, leaving 8 bases not matched to a gene. Germline V CDR1 and CDR2: GTSNPN, SVGIG (reference sequence). CDR3 coding DNA: TGTGCCTGGGGTCCTAGCGGGAGACCAACGCAGTATTTT. Encoded protein: CAWGPSGRPTQYF.

The V call is TRBV7-9, the J call TRBJ1-4; D not resolved. CDR3 length: 12 residues. Trimming took 5 bases from V and 6 from J, leaving 7 bases between them. Per germline, CDR1 SEHNR and CDR2 FQNEAQ (reference sequence). Here the CDR3 DNA reads TGTGCCAGCAGCCGGCGGGATGAAAAACTGTTTTTT. This encodes CASSRRDEKLFF. Complete variable domain (other parts from reference TRBV7-9 and TRBJ1-4): DTGVSQNPRHKITKRGQNVTFRCDPISEHNRLYWYRQTLGQGPEFLTYFQNEAQLEKSRLLSDRFSAERPKGSFSTLEIQRTEQGDSAMYLCASSRRDEKLFFGSGTQLSVL.

This chain links TRBV29-1 with TRBJ2-1; 15 nucleotides agree with TRBD2. This CDR3 has 15 amino acids. The V gene's germline CDR1 is SQVTM and CDR2 ANQGSEA. Trimming at V came to 3 bases and at J to 10 bases, leaving 7 bases not matched to a gene. The CDR3 DNA follows: TGCAGCGTTGAGGGGACTAGCGGGGGGTGGCGGGAGCAGTTCTTC. Translation: CSVEGTSGGWREQFF.

About this clonotype: Its ends do not fully match the called genes, so a read error is possible. The chain combines TRBV29-1 with TRBJ1-3; possibly TRBD1 for D (6 bases). In germline, CDR1 is SQVTM, CDR2 ANQGSEA. The CDR3 has 15 residues. The CDR3 loop reads CMIKQGLFLGNTVYF. The CDR3 region has the DNA TGCATGATAAAACAGGGACTATTCCTTGGAAACACCGTATATTTT.

The chain combines TRBV29-1 with TRBJ2-1, with 10 positions matching TRBD1. The CDR3 contains 15 residues. Germline CDR1 is SQVTM and CDR2 is ANQGSEA. J lost 1 base, V lost 6 bases, and 6 bases had no gene match. Here the CDR3 reads CSVQGTGESYNEQFF. CDR3 coding DNA: TGCAGCGTCCAAGGGACAGGGGAATCCTACAATGAGCAGTTCTTC.

In its sample, this clonotype was seen many times. V gene TRBV6-1 combines with J gene TRBJ1-1; TRBD1 matches at 8 bases. This CDR3 is 15 amino acids long. Germline CDR1 and CDR2: MNHNS and SASEGT. V lost 4 bases to trimming and J lost 0 bases; unmatched junction nucleotides: 4. CDR3 loop: CASSAGQGVNTEAFF. The CDR3 DNA follows: TGTGCCAGCAGTGCAGGACAGGGAGTGAACACTGAAGCTTTCTTT.

In this sample, this clonotype turned up many times. The V call is TRBV19, the J call TRBJ2-1; 11 nucleotides line up with TRBD2. Germline values: CDR1 LNHDA, CDR2 SQIVND (reference sequence). Germline trimming cut 6 bases from V and 0 bases from J; bases unmatched to any gene: 19. The CDR3 loop spans 21 amino acids. CDR3 sequence: CASRPMTPGLAATSSYNEQFF. DNA for the CDR3: TGTGCCAGTAGACCTATGACACCGGGACTAGCGGCGACCAGCTCCTACAATGAGCAGTTCTTC.

This clonotype was seen repeatedly, ten times or more. The chain combines TRBV5-1 with TRBJ2-3; 7 bases line up with TRBD2. The germline gives CDR1 SGHRS, CDR2 YFSETQ. The J segment lost 0 bases and the V segment lost 4 bases, leaving 5 bases of the junction unmatched. The CDR3 is 15 residues long. The CDR3 reads CASSVQAGSTDTQYF. The DNA of the CDR3 is TGCGCCAGCAGCGTACAAGCGGGGAGCACAGATACGCAGTATTTT.

The chain has TRBV4-1 and TRBJ1-3, with 7 bases aligning to TRBD1. The CDR3 extends over 15 amino acids. Trimming removed 5 bases from V and 0 bases from J; junction bases left unmatched: 4. The V gene's germline CDR1 is MGHRA and CDR2 YSYEKL. CDR3 sequence (DNA): TGCGCCAGCAGCTTCCGGGACAGCTCTGGAAACACCATATATTTT. Residues: CASSFRDSSGNTIYF.

The count of this clonotype is one. The chain employs TRBV15 and TRBJ1-1; 8 bases fit TRBD1. Unmatched junction bases numbered 4, after V lost 3 bases and J lost 1 base. CDR3 length equals 15 residues. The germline V gene has CDR1 LNHNV and CDR2 YYDKDF (reference sequence). In DNA form, the CDR3 reads TGTGCCACCAGCAGGGATCAGGGGGCGAACACTGAAGCTTTCTTT. This sequence encodes CATSRDQGANTEAFF.

This clonotype showed up many times. The chain is built from TRBV2 and TRBJ2-3; maybe TRBD1 (6 bases). The CDR3 is 14 residues long. Germline CDR1 SNHLY, CDR2 FYNNEI. Deletions cut 7 bases from V and 2 bases from J, with 13 bases between. This chain's CDR3 is CASIQDRNTDTQYF. The DNA of the CDR3 is TGTGCCAGCATTCAGGACAGAAACACAGATACGCAGTATTTT.

With respect to this clonotype: One junction end disagrees with the germline gene, perhaps due to a read error. The chain has TRBV7-9 and TRBJ2-1; weak D call: TRBD2 (5 bases). The CDR3 sequence is 17 residues long. CDR1 and CDR2 (germline): SEHNR, FQNEAQ (reference sequence). This CDR3 reads CASSLATMLEGGNQQFF. Written as DNA, the CDR3 is TGTGCCAGCAGCTTAGCAACGATGCTTGAGGGTGGCAATCAGCAGTTCTTC.

This chain joins TRBV7-3 and TRBJ2-7; TRBD1 is a possible D gene (5 bases). V gave up 3 bases and J gave up 7 bases, with 19 bases separating them. CDR3 length equals 15 residues. Germline V CDR1 and CDR2: SGHTA, FQGTGA. CDR3 sequence reads: CASSFVGAGPLEQYF. CDR3 nucleotide sequence: TGTGCCAGCAGCTTTGTTGGGGCAGGGCCCCTGGAGCAGTACTTC.

This clonotype has at least ten counts. This chain connects TRBV12-3 or TRBV12-4 to TRBJ2-6, with D perhaps being TRBD1 or TRBD2 (6 bases each). This CDR3 is built from 17 residues. The V end was cut by 9 bases, the J end by 0 bases, with 18 bases between. CDR3 coding DNA: TGTGCCAGTCAGGTTCGGGGGCTGAGCTCTGGGGCCAACGTCCTGACTTTC. Translated, it gives CASQVRGLSSGANVLTF.

Remarks on this clonotype: No conserved phenylalanine or tryptophan is present at the end of the CDR3, so a read error is the likely explanation. The chain uses TRBV7-8 and TRBJ1-6; a possible D gene is TRBD1 (5 bases). The CDR3 runs to 14 residues. Germline V gene data show CDR1 as SGHVS and CDR2 as FQNEAQ. The CDR3 nucleotides read TGTGCCAACAGCGCAAGGGGTCAAAACTCACCCCTCCACTCT. Protein: CANSARGQNSPLHS.

This clonotype was observed many times. V is TRBV9 and J is TRBJ1-3, with D maybe TRBD1 (5 bases). The CDR3 contains 15 residues. Germline-derived CDR1 and CDR2 are SGDLS and YYNGEE. Trimming pared 0 bases from V and 8 bases from J, leaving 15 bases between. In DNA, the CDR3 is TGTGCCAGCAGCGTAGGTCAGGACTCAGGGCACACCATATATTTT. This codes for CASSVGQDSGHTIYF.

In this sample, this clonotype turned up many times. The chain employs TRBV9 and TRBJ2-6; D is ambiguous. V gave up 0 bases and J gave up 0 bases, with 4 bases separating them. Per the germline V gene, CDR1 is SGDLS and CDR2 is YYNGEE. CDR3 length: 15 amino acids. The CDR3 bases are TGTGCCAGCAGCGTAGGAGGCTCTGGGGCCAACGTCCTGACTTTC. Protein: CASSVGGSGANVLTF.

The V and J genes are TRBV24-1 and TRBJ2-1; 7 nucleotides align to TRBD2. The V gene end was trimmed by 7 bases and the J gene end by 4 bases; junction bases not matched to a gene: 12. The CDR3 spans 16 residues. Germline CDR1 is KGHDR and CDR2 is SFDVKD. The chain's CDR3 is CATSPAGVGMYNEQFF. CDR3 coding DNA: TGTGCCACCAGCCCCGCGGGAGTGGGGATGTACAATGAGCAGTTCTTC.

By proportion, this clonotype is medium-sized. In DNA form, the CDR3 reads TGTGCCACCAGTGCTAATGACAACTACGAGCAGTACTTC. Its protein product is CATSANDNYEQYF. The rearrangement links TRBV24-1 to TRBJ2-7; D uncertain. Trimming cost V 5 bases and J 3 bases, with 10 bases left between them. This CDR3 is 13 amino acids long. Germline values: CDR1 KGHDR, CDR2 SFDVKD.

This clonotype was seen a handful of times. Here the CDR3 reads CASSPNTYNEQYF. The CDR3 DNA is TGTGCCAGCAGCCCTAATACCTACAATGAGCAGTATTTT. The rearrangement links TRBV7-6 to TRBJ2-3; D remains ambiguous. Germline V CDR1 and CDR2: SGHVS, FNYEAQ. The CDR3 spans 13 residues. Trimming pared 5 bases from V and 11 bases from J, leaving 17 bases between.

About this clonotype itself: The junction and the germline gene differ at one end; a read error may be behind it. This chain joins TRBV9 and TRBJ2-5, with a tentative D call TRBD2 (5 bases). The V gene's germline CDR1 is SGDLS and CDR2 YYNGEE. The CDR3 is 11 residues long. The CDR3 DNA sequence: TGTGCCAGTAGCGACCAAGCGACCCAGTACTTC. It translates to CASSDQATQYF.

The rearrangement joins TRBV19 to TRBJ2-5; D is ambiguous. V lost 0 bases and J lost 2, with 13 bases in between. CDR1 is LNHDA and CDR2 is SQIVND in the germline V gene (reference sequence). This CDR3 has 16 amino acids. CDR3 coding DNA: TGTGCCAGTAGTATAGACATGGGGATCGCACAAGAGACCCAGTACTTC. Its protein is CASSIDMGIAQETQYF.

In this sample, this clonotype turned up many times. This chain links TRBV20-1 with TRBJ2-1; possibly TRBD1 for D (6 bases). The germline gives CDR1 DFQATT, CDR2 SNEGSKA (reference sequence). This CDR3 is built from 13 residues. The germline V and J ends were trimmed by 1 base and 12 bases, with 16 bases remaining between them. The CDR3 coding sequence is TGCAGTGCTAGAGGTCCAGGGGAAATTGGGCAGTTCTTC. This gives the protein CSARGPGEIGQFF.

The V gene is TRBV11-3, the J gene TRBJ2-3; 7 nucleotides line up with TRBD2. J was trimmed by 5 bases and V by 2 bases; bases with no gene match: 7. The germline V gene has CDR1 SGHNT and CDR2 YENEEA. CDR3 length equals 15 residues. The CDR3 region has the DNA TGTGCCAGCAGCTTAATCTCGGGGGGAGTAGATACGCAGTATTTT. The encoded protein is CASSLISGGVDTQYF.

V usage is TRBV7-6 and J usage is TRBJ2-5; 9 nucleotides align to TRBD2. Trimming cost V 3 bases and J 5 bases; bases outside gene matches: 4. This CDR3 is built from 14 residues. The V gene's germline CDR1 is SGHVS and CDR2 FNYEAQ. The CDR3 sequence: CASSFGAGGETQYF. Written as DNA, the CDR3 is TGTGCCAGCAGCTTCGGGGCGGGGGGGGAGACCCAGTACTTC.

The V and J genes are TRBV25-1 and TRBJ1-3, with D hard to call. CDR1 MGHDK and CDR2 SYGVNS come from the germline V gene. Deletions cut 5 bases from V and 0 bases from J, with 17 bases between. This CDR3 is 17 amino acids long. The CDR3 sequence: CASSTEAVTHSGNTIYF. The CDR3 DNA is TGTGCCAGCAGTACCGAAGCCGTCACCCACTCTGGAAACACCATATATTTT. Variable domain in full (rest from reference TRBV25-1 and TRBJ1-3): EADIYQTPRYLVIGTGKKITLECSQTMGHDKMYWYQQDPGMELHLIHYSYGVNSTEKGDLSSESTVSRIRTEHFPLTLESARPSHTSQYLCASSTEAVTHSGNTIYFGEGSWLTVV.

The CDR3 nucleotides read TGTGCCATCAGTGATTTGGGACAGGGGTTAGATACGCAGTATTTT. Amino acid sequence: CAISDLGQGLDTQYF. The genes are TRBV10-3 and TRBJ2-3; 10 nucleotides match TRBD1. The trim removed 3 bases at V and 5 bases at J, leaving 5 bases unmatched. Germline V CDR1 and CDR2: ENHRY, SYGVKD. CDR3 size: 15 residues.

This clonotype came up many times. The gene calls are TRBV20-1 and TRBJ1-1; the D gene is possibly TRBD1 (5 bases). V lost 5 bases to trimming and J lost 10 bases, with 14 bases between them. CDR1 DFQATT and CDR2 SNEGSKA come from the germline V gene (reference sequence). The CDR3 length is 11 residues. The CDR3 nucleotides are TGCAGTGCTCCCCTGCGGGACGCAGCTTTCTTT. Its translation is CSAPLRDAAFF.

The V and J genes are TRBV20-1 and TRBJ2-7, with a tentative D call TRBD2 (9 bases). The V gene lost 5 bases and the J gene lost 3 bases, with 41 bases spanning the gap. The CDR3 has 22 residues. The germline V gene encodes CDR1 DFQATT and CDR2 SNEGSKA (reference sequence). CDR3 region: CSAGDFLLSTGDRTSENYEQYF. The CDR3 region has the DNA TGCAGTGCTGGGGACTTCCTCCTGAGCACAGGGGACAGGACTAGCGAAAACTACGAGCAGTACTTC.

This clonotype was seen repeatedly, ten times or more. This sequence joins TRBV3-1 and TRBJ2-3, with a possible D match to TRBD2 (7 bases). Trimming took off 5 bases at V and 4 bases at J, with 13 bases between the two ends. CDR3 length equals 14 residues. CDR1 is LGHDT and CDR2 is YNNKEL in the germline V gene (reference sequence). The CDR3 reads CASSWGGLSDTQYF. The CDR3 DNA sequence: TGTGCCAGCAGCTGGGGGGGCCTATCAGATACGCAGTATTTT.

V is TRBV9 and J is TRBJ1-6; 8 nucleotides align to TRBD1. The length of the CDR3 is 16 residues. The junction had 6 bases not matched to a gene; V was cut back by 0 bases and J by 7 bases. CDR1 and CDR2 (germline): SGDLS, YYNGEE. This chain's CDR3 is CASSVETGVGNSPLHF. As DNA, the CDR3 is TGTGCCAGCAGCGTAGAGACAGGGGTGGGCAATTCACCCCTCCACTTT.